The text below deals with one TCR beta chain. Its antigen is still unknown. The CDR3 has 17 amino acids. CDR1 is MNHEY, CDR2 SMNVEV, per germline (reference sequence). The V and J ends lost 5 bases and 1 base respectively, with 18 bases between them. Unique molecular identifiers were built into the TCRbeta library. TCRdb re-called the PCR reads with MiXCR, one entry per CDR3 protein. Of hundreds of thousands of distinct CDR3 sequences listed, over 9.5% are singletons. The source of the sample is a study of T-cell reconstitution after alpha-beta-depleted transplantation in children. Study observations and caveats: The origin of alpha-beta T cells about two months after transplant was reportedly several hundred expanded graft clones. At the one-year point after transplant, T-cell counts and TCRbeta diversity were found to come mostly from T cells that had been newly produced. Surviving recipient T cells and thymic progenitors accounted for the high day-60 TCRbeta diversity observed in some patients.

The source material was PBMCs, sampled before TCRalphabeta/CD19-depleted stem cell transplant. The chain has TRBV27 and TRBJ2-1; tentatively, D is TRBD1 or TRBD2 (6 bases each). This clonotype was obtained from a child aged 2-9 years with inherited bone marrow failure, due to receive a stem cell transplant. This chain's CDR3 is CASSQVGGRPSYNEQFF. The DNA for the CDR3 is TGTGCCAGCAGTCAGGTGGGGGGCCGCCCTTCCTACAATGAGCAGTTCTTC.